This T cell receptor beta chain was sequenced for a study of blood T cell repertoires in COVID-19. Across the study: The study drew acute and convalescent COVID-19 samples from the United States, Italy and Spain. Sample material is recorded as cDNA or gDNA derived from T cells, B-cell-depleted T cells, or PBMCs.

This CDR3 contains 14 residues. Germline V lookup: CDR1 KGHSH, CDR2 LQKENI. Trimming took 6 bases from V and 3 from J; bases not matched to a gene: 4. The protocol was immunoSEQ multiplex PCR, while the TCRdb copy is restricted to in-frame clones and leaves out a portion. This sample has 25,000 to 35,000 clones, with about 90% found just once. The gene calls are TRBV18 and TRBJ2-3, with 9 bases identical to TRBD2. Sequenced sample: peripheral blood. This receptor was identified in a human donor in a cohort sampled during active COVID-19. The chain's CDR3 is CASSSTSGTDTQYF. CDR3 nucleotide sequence: TGTGCCAGCTCGTCTACTAGCGGGACAGATACGCAGTATTTT.